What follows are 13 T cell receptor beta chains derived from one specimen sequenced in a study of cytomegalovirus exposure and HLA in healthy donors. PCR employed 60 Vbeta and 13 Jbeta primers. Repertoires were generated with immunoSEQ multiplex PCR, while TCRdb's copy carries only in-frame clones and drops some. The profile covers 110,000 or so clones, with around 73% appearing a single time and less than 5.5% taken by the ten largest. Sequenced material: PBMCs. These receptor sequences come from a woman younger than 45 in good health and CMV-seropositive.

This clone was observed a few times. This chain's CDR3 is CASSPDYTSYEQYF. The CDR3 DNA reads as TGTGCCAGCAGCCCAGACTATACCTCGTACGAGCAGTACTTC. The chain recombines TRBV7-6 with TRBJ2-7; possible D gene TRBD2, 5 bases. Germline V gives CDR1 SGHVS, CDR2 FNYEAQ. The V end was cut by 5 bases, the J end by 4 bases, with 15 bases between. The CDR3 is 14 amino acids.

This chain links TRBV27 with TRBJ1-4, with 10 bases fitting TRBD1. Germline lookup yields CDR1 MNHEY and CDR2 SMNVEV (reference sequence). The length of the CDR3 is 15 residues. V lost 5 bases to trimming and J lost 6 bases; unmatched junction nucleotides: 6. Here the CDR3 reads CASSPWTGGYEKLFF. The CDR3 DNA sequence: TGTGCCAGCAGTCCCTGGACAGGGGGTTATGAAAAACTGTTTTTT.

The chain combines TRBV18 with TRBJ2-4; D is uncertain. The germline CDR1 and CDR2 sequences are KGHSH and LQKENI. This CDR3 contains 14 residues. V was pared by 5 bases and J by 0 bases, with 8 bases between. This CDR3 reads CASSFLLAKNIQYF. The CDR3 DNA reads TGTGCCAGCTCATTCCTCCTAGCCAAAAACATTCAGTACTTC.

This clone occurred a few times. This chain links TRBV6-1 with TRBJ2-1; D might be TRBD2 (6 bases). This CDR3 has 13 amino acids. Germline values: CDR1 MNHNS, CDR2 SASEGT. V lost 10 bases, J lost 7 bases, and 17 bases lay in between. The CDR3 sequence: CATTEGWGNEQFF. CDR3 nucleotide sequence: TGTGCCACTACGGAGGGTTGGGGGAATGAGCAGTTCTTC.

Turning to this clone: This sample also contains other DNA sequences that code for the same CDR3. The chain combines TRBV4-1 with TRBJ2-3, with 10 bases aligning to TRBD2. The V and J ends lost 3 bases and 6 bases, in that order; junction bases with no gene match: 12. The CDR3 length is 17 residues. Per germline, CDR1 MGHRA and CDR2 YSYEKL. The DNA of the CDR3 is TGCGCCAGCAGCCATCTCCGGGCTAGCGGGGGTTCGGATACGCAGTATTTT. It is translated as CASSHLRASGGSDTQYF.

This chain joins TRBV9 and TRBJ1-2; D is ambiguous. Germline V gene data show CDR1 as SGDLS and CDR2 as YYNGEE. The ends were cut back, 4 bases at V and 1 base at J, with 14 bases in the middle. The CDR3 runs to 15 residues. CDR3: CASSLRQAINYGYTF. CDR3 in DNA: TGTGCCAGCAGCCTTCGACAAGCCATTAACTATGGCTACACCTTC.

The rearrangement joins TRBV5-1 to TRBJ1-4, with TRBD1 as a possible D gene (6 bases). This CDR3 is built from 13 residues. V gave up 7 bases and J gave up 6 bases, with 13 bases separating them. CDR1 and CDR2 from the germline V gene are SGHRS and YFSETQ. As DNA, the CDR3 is TGCGCCAGCCGCACCGGGACATATGAAAAACTGTTTTTT. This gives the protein CASRTGTYEKLFF.

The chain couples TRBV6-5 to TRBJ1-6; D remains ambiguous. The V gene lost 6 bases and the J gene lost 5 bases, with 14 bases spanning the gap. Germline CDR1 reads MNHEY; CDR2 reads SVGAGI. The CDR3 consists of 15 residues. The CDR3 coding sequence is TGTGCCAGCAGCTACGCGGGAATCGATAATTCACCCCTCCACTTT. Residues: CASSYAGIDNSPLHF.

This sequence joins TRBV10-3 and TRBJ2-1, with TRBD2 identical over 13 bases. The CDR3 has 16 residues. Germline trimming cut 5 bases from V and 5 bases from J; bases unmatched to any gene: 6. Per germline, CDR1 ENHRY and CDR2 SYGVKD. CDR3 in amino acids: CAISRTSGSGNNEQFF. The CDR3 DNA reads TGTGCCATCAGTAGGACTAGCGGGAGTGGGAACAATGAGCAGTTCTTC.

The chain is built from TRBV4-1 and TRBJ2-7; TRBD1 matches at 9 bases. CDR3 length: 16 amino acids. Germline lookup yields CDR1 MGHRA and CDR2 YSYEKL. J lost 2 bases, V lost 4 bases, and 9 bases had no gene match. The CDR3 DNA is TGCGCCAGCAGCCCGATCGGGGGACAGGGTGCCTACGAGCAGTACTTC. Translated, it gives CASSPIGGQGAYEQYF.

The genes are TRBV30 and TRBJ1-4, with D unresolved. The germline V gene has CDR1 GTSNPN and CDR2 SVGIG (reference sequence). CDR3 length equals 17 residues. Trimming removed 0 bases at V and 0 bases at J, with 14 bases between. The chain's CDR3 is CAWSVSRSRPTNEKLFF. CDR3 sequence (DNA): TGTGCCTGGAGTGTATCCCGATCGCGGCCAACTAATGAAAAACTGTTTTTT.

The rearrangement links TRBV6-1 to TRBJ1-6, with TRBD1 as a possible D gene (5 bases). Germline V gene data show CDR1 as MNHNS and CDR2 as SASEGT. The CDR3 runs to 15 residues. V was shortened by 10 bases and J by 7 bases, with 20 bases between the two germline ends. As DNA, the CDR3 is TGTGCCACCGCTTTCTTCAGGGTCATCAATTCACCCCTCCACTTT. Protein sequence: CATAFFRVINSPLHF.

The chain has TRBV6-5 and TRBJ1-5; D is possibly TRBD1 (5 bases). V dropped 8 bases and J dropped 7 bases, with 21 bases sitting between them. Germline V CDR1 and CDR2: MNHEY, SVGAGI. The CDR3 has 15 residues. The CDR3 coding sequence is TGTGCCAGCGCCCGGGACGGACTATACCCCCAGCCCCAGCATTTT. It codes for CASARDGLYPQPQHF.